This TCR beta chain was obtained from a study of T cells in Graves' hyperthyroidism and ophthalmopathy (dated 2019 in TCRdb). About the full investigation: Peripheral blood samples were taken at initial diagnosis, before any treatment was given. In addition, the study compared T-cell repertoires in thyroid tissue and in blood from roughly 6 Graves' hyperthyroidism patients. An independent validation cohort of around 19 hyperthyroidism patients and more than 15 patients who later progressed to ophthalmopathy tested prospective prediction of ophthalmopathy. TCR Vbeta CDR3 sequencing of 135 peripheral blood samples (under 45 ophthalmopathy, 75 or so hyperthyroidism and about 17 progressor patients) is reported in the paper. Once sampling was done, hyperthyroidism patients were given methimazole at a starting dose of 30 mg daily, whereas ophthalmopathy patients were given high-dose intravenous methylprednisolone. TCR V-J signatures able to tell the groups apart were searched for in a discovery cohort of 90 to 100 patients, of whom 43 had Graves' ophthalmopathy and roughly 59 had stable Graves' hyperthyroidism. For training and testing, the 100 patients in the discovery cohort were randomly divided in a 7:3 ratio.

Hyperthyroidism patients were newly diagnosed, with disease duration under 2 months, and aged 18 to 65 years. Exclusion was applied to patients with uncontrolled infections, other autoimmune diseases, pregnancy or lactation. Diagnoses were based on clinical symptoms, serum thyroxine and TRAb, thyroid ultrasound and orbital computed tomography. For progressor patients, blood was drawn at the first diagnosis of hyperthyroidism, before any ophthalmopathy symptoms had appeared. Ficoll-Paque density gradient centrifugation was used to isolate PBMCs from 9.5 to 10 ml of fresh peripheral blood. Progressor patients were initially diagnosed with Graves' hyperthyroidism and developed ophthalmopathy during follow-up. Total RNA was extracted using Trizol reagent, and RNA quality was assessed on an Agilent 2100 Bioanalyzer. Trimming costs V 3 bases and J 6 bases, and their ends lie 12 bases apart. Taken from the germline V gene (reference sequence), the CDR1 and CDR2 loops are MNHEY and SMNVEV. Including the terminal cysteine and phenylalanine, the CDR3 comprises 14 residues. The sequence is cut down to CDR3 DNA, 42 bases in frame from base 1.

A single count supports this clonotype. The antigen this receptor binds is unknown. Per-nucleotide qualities are absent, and no much larger clonotype sits a single base away. One read yields weak evidence. Amplification of TCR beta CDR3 regions was carried out from RNA transcripts. The first round of RT-PCR for the TCR CDR3 was performed with the HTBI primer set and the Qiagen OneStep RT-PCR kit. Libraries were constructed in a second round of multiplex PCR, after which size selection and purification were performed. Paired-end sequencing of the libraries was performed with 100 bp reads on an Illumina HiSeq2000. As for the original processing: SOAPnuke was used to process the raw data, removing reads that contained adapters or uncalled bases, had a mean Phred below 15, or lacked an exact match to the constant primer or identifier. High-quality paired reads were merged using COPE v1.2.5, and each unique nucleotide sequence was defined as a clonotype. MiTCR v1.1 was used to align clonotypes to the IMGT TRBV, TRBD and TRBJ reference segments. Analysis was restricted to V-J combinations with a frequency above 0.0001, which covered 98% to 99.2% of repertoires. A TCS score was defined as the ratio between F50 (clonal expansion) and ExV (chaos), using BLOSUM62-based TCRdist between CDR3 peptides within each V-J. Welch's t-statistics and random forest reduced some 510 V-J features to 10 to 15, which were used in a naive Bayes classifier (R e1071). The public reads were quality trimmed at Q25 with fastp and then assembled into clones with MiXCR by TCRdb, keeping productive beta chains. Under each unique CDR3 protein, matching rows form one entry showing the most common genes and DNA. The V and J calls reflect TCRdb's pipeline rather than the authors' work. Recorded for this sample are hundreds of thousands of distinct CDR3 sequences; about 25% of them occurred a single time. The top ten constitute around 30% of the sample.

Overall study outcomes, separate from this receptor: No statistical method was used to fix the sample size in advance, and group allocation was not hidden from the investigators. In validation, progression to ophthalmopathy was predicted by the model with 70.59% sensitivity and roughly 76% specificity, a median of approximately 6.5 months before onset. Ophthalmopathy was separated from stable hyperthyroidism by a 13 V-J signature model, with approximately 85% sensitivity and just over 81% specificity obtained in cross-validation and 80%/75% obtained in testing. Most expanded thyroid clonotypes (frequency above 0.001) were also detected in blood, a finding suggesting that blood repertoires may reflect thyroid immune responses.

Material for sequencing was blood. The sequence is built from TRBV27 and TRBJ1-5; a tentative D match to TRBD1 spans 6 bases. The origin of this receptor is a man between 35 and 55 years old with Graves' hyperthyroidism that later progressed to Graves' ophthalmopathy. Here the CDR3 is given as CASSFLGGSQPQHF. The sequenced DNA: TGTGCCAGCAGTTTCTTAGGGGGGTCTCAGCCCCAGCATTTT.